The 8 T cell receptor beta chains in this list originate from one sample, sequenced in a study of blood T cell repertoires in COVID-19. The method was immunoSEQ multiplex PCR; TCRdb's version includes in-frame clones alone and lacks a portion of them. The table lists hundreds of thousands of clones, nearly 90% of them singletons. The material sequenced was peripheral blood. The origin of the receptors is a woman aged 25 to 39 with COVID-19, enrolled during active disease.

The chain carries TRBV7-9 and TRBJ2-7; TRBD1 might be the D (6 bases). V was trimmed by 5 bases and J by 5 bases, leaving 13 bases between them. The CDR3 is 13 residues long. The germline gives CDR1 SEHNR, CDR2 FQNEAQ (reference sequence). The CDR3 is CASSQGTTHEQYF. For the CDR3, the DNA is TGTGCCAGCAGCCAAGGGACAACCCACGAGCAGTACTTC.

The CDR3 DNA sequence: TGTGCCAGCAGTGAACGGGTGGCTACCGGGGAGCTGTTTTTT. Amino acids: CASSERVATGELFF. The chain uses TRBV2 and TRBJ2-2; D remains ambiguous. V lost 2 bases and J lost 5, with 9 bases in between. CDR1 and CDR2 from the germline V gene are SNHLY and FYNNEI. CDR3 length equals 14 residues.

This clone was observed a single time. V gene TRBV24-1 combines with J gene TRBJ1-4; D remains unclear. Germline-derived CDR1 and CDR2 are KGHDR and SFDVKD. The V gene lost 3 bases and the J gene lost 0 bases, with 7 bases spanning the gap. This CDR3 region has 15 residues. The CDR3, as DNA: TGTGCCACCAGTGATAACGGGGCAACTAATGAAAAACTGTTTTTT. Its translation: CATSDNGATNEKLFF.

As to this clone: Other DNA sequences in this sample translate to the same CDR3. The V call is TRBV20-1, the J call TRBJ1-2; no firm D call. The CDR3 spans 11 residues. The germline V gene encodes CDR1 DFQATT and CDR2 SNEGSKA (reference sequence). The V and J ends lost 0 bases and 8 bases respectively, with 7 bases between them. In nucleotides, the CDR3 is TGCAGTGCTAGAGATCGAGGAGGCTACACCTTC. Protein product: CSARDRGGYTF.

The chain uses TRBV27 and TRBJ2-1, with 10 positions matching TRBD2. This CDR3 is 16 amino acids long. Trimming at V came to 5 bases and at J to 6 bases, leaving 10 bases not matched to a gene. The germline CDR1 and CDR2 sequences are MNHEY and SMNVEV (reference sequence). CDR3 sequence (DNA): TGTGCCAGCAGTACTAGCGGGGACACCTTACCCAATGAGCAGTTCTTC. It codes for CASSTSGDTLPNEQFF.

On this clone itself: Just one base apart from a much larger clone, this may be a read error. The rearrangement uses TRBV28 and TRBJ2-1, with 13 positions matching TRBD2. In germline, CDR1 is MDHEN, CDR2 SYDVKM. The CDR3 contains 15 residues. J lost 4 bases, V lost 6 bases, and 3 bases had no gene match. The CDR3: CASSKGLAGYNEQFF. CDR3 sequence (DNA): TGTGCCAGCAGCAAGGGACTAGCGGGGTACAATGAGCAGTTCTTC.

The chain combines TRBV29-1 with TRBJ1-1, with TRBD1 as a possible D gene (5 bases). V dropped 4 bases and J dropped 5 bases, with 20 bases sitting between them. This CDR3 has 15 residues. Germline V gene data show CDR1 as SQVTM and CDR2 as ANQGSEA. The CDR3 bases are TGCAGCGTTGTCAGTCCTGGTCAGGGAAGAACTGAAGCTTTCTTT. Translated: CSVVSPGQGRTEAFF.

The chain employs TRBV11-2 and TRBJ1-6; D unclear. CDR1 and CDR2 from the germline V gene are SGHAT and FQNNGV. The germline V and J ends were trimmed by 4 bases and 0 bases, with 16 bases remaining between them. This CDR3 region has 18 residues. The CDR3 loop reads CASSSPGRTPSYNSPLHF. In DNA, the CDR3 is TGTGCCAGCAGCTCACCGGGTAGGACTCCCTCCTATAATTCACCCCTCCACTTT.